Below, one T cell receptor beta chain is given with its context. Its antigen remains undetermined. The input lacks base qualities; no much larger clone sits a single base away. The CDR3 regions of human TCRbeta chains were subjected to immunosequencing. Processing in the source paper ran as follows. TCRs in the repertoires were compared against a reference library of SARS-CoV-2-specific TCRs that had been generated with the MIRA antigen-specificity platform. Breadth was defined as the fraction of unique TCRs that were SARS-CoV-2-associated, and depth was defined as the fraction of total T cells that were SARS-CoV-2-associated. Using the MIRA data, each spike-specific TCR was assigned both to the spike region to which the TCR was reactive and to a CD4 or CD8 class. Log10-transformed breadth and depth values were compared by one-way ANOVA with Sidak's multiple comparisons tests. Entries here come from immuneACCESS through TCRdb and include only in-frame sequences with V and J called. Some clones fail to appear in such tables; in the studies checked, an unresolved V gene covers under half of the shortfall, and the cause of the remainder is unknown. That table furnishes V, J and clone size, whereas the DNA furnished D and trimming. The sample includes 100,000 to 150,000 clones, with about 89% observed a single time. The top ten clones comprise 11% of the sample.

This sample is part of a study of T cell responses to AZD1222 COVID-19 vaccine (TCRdb year 2021). Describing the broader study: TCR sequencing covered over 230 trial participants: some 210 given two doses of AZD1222 and about 26 given two doses of MenACWY control vaccine. Trial participants were enrolled by age into 18-55, 56-69 and 70-plus year subgroups, with approximately 160, 26 and 62 TCR-sequenced participants respectively.

The sample's time point label, decoded: baseline before first vaccination. What the treatment or condition label conveys for this sample: meningococcal conjugate vaccine given as trial control. The vaccinee samples were drawn from two UK trials, COV001 and COV002, one of which was a single-blind randomized controlled phase 2/3 trial testing AZD1222 (ChAdOx1 nCoV-19) in healthy adults. For TCRbeta chain sequencing, PBMC samples were collected from trial participants at day 0 and at day 28 after the second dose. Here is what the overall study found, with its caveats: Nearly half of unique spike-specific TCRs reportedly recognized epitopes outside regions mutated in the B.1.351 and B.1.1.7 variants. Because no day 14 peak-response samples were available, repertoires were characterized only after the peak T cell response. A significant rise in spike-specific TCR breadth and depth was observed after two AZD1222 doses relative to day 0 and relative to MenACWY recipients. The 56-69-year group was small, and its depth increase did not reach significance, likely because of low power. CD4 TCRs associated with the vaccine covered the entire spike protein, and the dominant responses were in regions 160-218 and 743-854. Participants were mostly white British, with more females than males. The authors suggested clonal diversity may have been underestimated. Conclusions about previously exposed vaccinees are limited because only six or seven AZD1222 recipients were SARS-CoV-2 seropositive at baseline.

The source was peripheral blood, collected on day 0 of MenACWY control vaccination. The receptor's source is an adult in good health.

In nucleotide form, the sequence is TGTGCCTGGACTAACACAGGGGAGGCTGAAGCTTTCTTT. It translates as CAWTNTGEAEAFF. This sequence uses TRBV30 and TRBJ1-1; the central 7 bases match TRBD1. V trim: 4 bases; J trim: 6 bases; unmatched bases: 8. CDR1 GTSNPN and CDR2 SVGIG were looked up in the germline V gene (reference sequence). The CDR3 spans 13 residues, from the cysteine through the phenylalanine. Here the CDR3 DNA is all that survives: 39 bases in frame from base 1.